Following are 27 T cell receptor beta chains from one sample sequenced in a study of OX40 agonist ivuxolimab in advanced cancers. The method was immunoSEQ multiplex PCR; TCRdb's version includes in-frame clones alone and lacks a portion of them. The sample lists approximately 43,000 clones, more than 75% occurring once. Here the sequenced sample was CD4+ or CD8+ T cells sorted from blood, taken in a trial of the OX40 agonist ivuxolimab. Every receptor here comes from an adult with an advanced solid tumor such as melanoma, head and neck, liver or kidney cancer.

The chain has TRBV19 and TRBJ1-2; D not resolved. CDR3 length: 14 residues. With 3 bases removed from V and 2 bases from J, the gap between germline ends came to 10 bases. From germline, CDR1 is LNHDA and CDR2 SQIVND (reference sequence). The DNA for the CDR3 is TGTGCCAGTAGTATTTCCCAGGCGAACTATGGCTACACCTTC. Its protein product is CASSISQANYGYTF.

The chain is built from TRBV29-1 and TRBJ2-4; TRBD1 matches at 9 bases. From germline, CDR1 is SQVTM and CDR2 ANQGSEA. This CDR3 has 14 residues. V was clipped by 6 bases and J by 3 bases; unmatched bases: 6. The CDR3 sequence is CSVADRGGKNIQYF. The CDR3 DNA sequence: TGCAGCGTAGCGGACAGGGGTGGCAAAAACATTCAGTACTTC.

The V gene is TRBV11-2, the J gene TRBJ1-4; no definite D call. Per germline, CDR1 SGHAT and CDR2 FQNNGV. V shed 3 bases and J shed 5 bases, with 7 bases lying between them. This CDR3 spans 13 amino acids. CDR3 amino acids: CASSLGLNEKLFF. Written as DNA, the CDR3 is TGTGCCAGCAGCTTGGGGTTAAATGAAAAACTGTTTTTT. The variable domain in full, with the rest retrieved from reference TRBV11-2 and TRBJ1-4, is EAGVAQSPRYKIIEKRQSVAFWCNPISGHATLYWYQQILGQGPKLLIQFQNNGVVDDSQLPKDRFSAERLKGVDSTLKIQPAKLEDSAVYLCASSLGLNEKLFFGSGTQLSVL.

This clone was picked up a small number of times. The chain employs TRBV5-4 and TRBJ2-1; 9 bases line up with TRBD2. The CDR3 loop spans 13 amino acids. From germline, CDR1 is SGHNT and CDR2 YYREEE (reference sequence). V lost 7 bases and J lost 4; bases outside the gene matches: 3. The CDR3 loop is CASVAGAYNEQFF. DNA of the CDR3: TGTGCCAGCGTAGCGGGAGCTTACAATGAGCAGTTCTTC.

The chain combines TRBV29-1 with TRBJ1-2, with D uncertain. The V end lost 4 bases, the J end lost 0 bases, and 3 bases lay between the germline ends. Germline-derived CDR1 and CDR2 are SQVTM and ANQGSEA. The CDR3 is 11 residues long. The CDR3 region has the DNA TGCAGCGTTGGCACTAACTATGGCTACACCTTC. Amino acids: CSVGTNYGYTF.

The genes are TRBV5-1 and TRBJ2-1, with no clear D. This CDR3 has 13 amino acids. CDR1 is SGHRS and CDR2 is YFSETQ in the germline V gene. The ends were cut back, 4 bases at V and 5 bases at J, with 10 bases in the middle. The CDR3 nucleotides are TGCGCCAGCAGCAAGGACCAGAACAATGAGCAGTTCTTC. Translated, it gives CASSKDQNNEQFF.

This clone is a singleton in its sample. The chain joins TRBV6-1 to TRBJ2-7, with a tentative D call TRBD1 (6 bases). From germline, CDR1 is MNHNS and CDR2 SASEGT. Trimming shortened V by 0 bases and J by 3 bases, and 12 bases separated the two germline ends. This CDR3 spans 15 amino acids. CDR3 in DNA: TGTGCCAGCAGTGAAGCGCTTCAGGACAGCTACGAGCAGTACTTC. It translates to CASSEALQDSYEQYF.

The rearrangement uses TRBV28 and TRBJ2-5, with 9 bases identical to TRBD1. This CDR3 contains 15 residues. Germline V gives CDR1 MDHEN, CDR2 SYDVKM. V trimming: 5 bases; J trimming: 4 bases; junction bases outside the gene matches: 8. This CDR3 is CASSPTGTGLETQYF. CDR3 DNA: TGTGCCAGCAGTCCTACCGGGACAGGGTTAGAGACCCAGTACTTC.

The V gene is TRBV9, the J gene TRBJ2-1; 10 bases align to TRBD2. The trim removed 1 base at V and 9 bases at J, leaving 4 bases unmatched. Germline CDR1 reads SGDLS; CDR2 reads YYNGEE. The CDR3 runs to 14 residues. The CDR3: CASSVLAGDREQFF. In DNA form, the CDR3 reads TGTGCCAGCAGCGTACTAGCGGGAGACCGTGAGCAGTTCTTC.

The rearrangement joins TRBV6-5 to TRBJ1-5; 7 bases are shared with TRBD1. Germline trimming cut 6 bases from V and 6 bases from J; bases unmatched to any gene: 11. CDR3 length: 15 amino acids. CDR1 and CDR2 from the germline V gene are MNHEY and SVGAGI. CDR3 residues: CASRPRDSTPQPQHF. CDR3 DNA: TGTGCCAGCAGACCCCGGGACAGTACGCCTCAGCCCCAGCATTTT.

The chain links TRBV2 to TRBJ2-1; 7 bases fit TRBD2. There are 16 residues in the CDR3. The germline V gene encodes CDR1 SNHLY and CDR2 FYNNEI. V lost 6 bases, J lost 15 bases, and 23 bases stayed unmatched. CDR3 sequence: CASSGGGLAETSTRFF. CDR3 DNA: TGTGCCAGCAGCGGGGGTGGGCTAGCGGAGACGAGCACTAGGTTCTTC.

V and J are TRBV7-3 and TRBJ2-1, with 11 bases lining up with TRBD1. Germline loops: CDR1 SGHTA, CDR2 FQGTGA. The length of the CDR3 is 16 residues. V shed 5 bases and J 6 bases; nucleotides not matched to a gene: 9. The CDR3 region is CASSTPAGTGGNEQFF. DNA of the CDR3: TGTGCCAGCAGCACGCCCGCGGGGACAGGGGGCAATGAGCAGTTCTTC.

The rearrangement joins TRBV5-1 to TRBJ2-7; D is unclear. CDR3 length: 13 amino acids. The germline V gene encodes CDR1 SGHRS and CDR2 YFSETQ. Trimming removed 0 bases from V and 2 bases from J, with 6 bases in between. The CDR3 DNA reads as TGCGCCAGCAGCTTGGCCAGGACCTACGAGCAGTACTTC. It encodes CASSLARTYEQYF.

This rearrangement joins TRBV4-1 to TRBJ2-1; D is unresolved. Germline values: CDR1 MGHRA, CDR2 YSYEKL. The CDR3 has 14 residues. The V end lost 2 bases, the J end lost 5 bases, and 10 bases lay between the germline ends. Here the CDR3 DNA reads TGCGCCAGCAGCCAAAGATTTGGAGACAATGAGCAGTTCTTC. This gives the protein CASSQRFGDNEQFF.

The rearrangement joins TRBV9 to TRBJ2-1, with 9 bases fitting TRBD2. Trimming cost V 0 bases and J 9 bases; bases outside gene matches: 7. CDR1 and CDR2 (germline): SGDLS, YYNGEE. CDR3 length: 15 amino acids. The CDR3 spells CASSVEVAGAVEQFF. The CDR3 nucleotides read TGTGCCAGCAGCGTAGAAGTAGCGGGAGCAGTTGAGCAGTTCTTC.

The chain uses TRBV5-1 and TRBJ2-2; the D gene is possibly TRBD1 (6 bases). Trimming took off 6 bases at V and 7 bases at J, with 16 bases between the two ends. CDR3 length: 14 amino acids. Germline V CDR1 and CDR2: SGHRS, YFSETQ. The CDR3 DNA reads TGCGCCAGCAACTCGGCAGGGGTCGTCGGGGAGCTGTTTTTT. Amino acid sequence: CASNSAGVVGELFF.

CDR3 region: CASNRGTGQETQYF. Written as DNA, the CDR3 is TGTGCCAGCAATCGAGGGACAGGGCAAGAGACCCAGTACTTC. V and J are TRBV2 and TRBJ2-5, with 9 bases matching TRBD1. Germline loops: CDR1 SNHLY, CDR2 FYNNEI. This CDR3 spans 14 amino acids. Unmatched junction bases numbered 5, after V lost 7 bases and J lost 2 bases.

V gene TRBV30 combines with J gene TRBJ1-5, with D uncertain. This CDR3 contains 15 residues. CDR1 is GTSNPN and CDR2 is SVGIG in the germline V gene (reference sequence). Trimming removed 3 bases from V and 3 bases from J, with 15 bases in between. Here the CDR3 reads CAWSETASNNQPQHF. The DNA of the CDR3 is TGTGCCTGGAGCGAAACAGCCAGCAACAATCAGCCCCAGCATTTT.

This clone was observed a few times. In the same sample, other DNA sequences code for this CDR3. The chain has TRBV19 and TRBJ1-5; D is uncertain. The V gene's germline CDR1 is LNHDA and CDR2 SQIVND (reference sequence). The V end lost 7 bases, the J end lost 2 bases, and 12 bases lay between the germline ends. The CDR3 is 14 residues long. In DNA, the CDR3 is TGTGCCAGTATGCAACCGGAGCGCAATCAGCCCCAGCATTTT. This encodes CASMQPERNQPQHF.

V is TRBV19 and J is TRBJ2-7; a possible D gene is TRBD1 (6 bases). Germline V lookup: CDR1 LNHDA, CDR2 SQIVND (reference sequence). The CDR3 has 14 residues. V was cut by 6 bases and J by 1 base, with 13 bases left in between. The CDR3 is CASRTSGTSYEQYF. CDR3 in DNA: TGTGCCAGTAGGACCTCCGGGACATCCTACGAGCAGTACTTC.

The chain is built from TRBV11-3 and TRBJ1-3; D unresolved. The CDR3 contains 12 residues. Trimming cost V 4 bases and J 4 bases, with 5 bases left between them. CDR1 is SGHNT, CDR2 YENEEA, per germline. CDR3 nucleotides: TGTGCCAGCAGCTCCCAAGGAAACACCATATATTTT. Translated, it gives CASSSQGNTIYF. Full variable domain (missing parts from reference TRBV11-3 and TRBJ1-3): EAGVVQSPRYKIIEKKQPVAFWCNPISGHNTLYWYLQNLGQGPELLIRYENEEAVDDSQLPKDRFSAERLKGVDSTLKIQPAELGDSAVYLCASSSQGNTIYFGEGSWLTVV.

The chain joins TRBV9 to TRBJ2-7; 9 bases align to TRBD2. J gave up 5 bases and V 4 bases, and 7 bases lay outside the gene matches. The CDR3 spans 14 residues. Germline values: CDR1 SGDLS, CDR2 YYNGEE. CDR3 sequence reads: CASSPRGGSDEQYF. The DNA of the CDR3 is TGTGCCAGCAGCCCGCGGGGGGGCAGTGACGAGCAGTACTTC.

The chain combines TRBV5-1 with TRBJ2-2; TRBD2 might be the D (7 bases). The germline CDR1 and CDR2 sequences are SGHRS and YFSETQ. The CDR3 contains 15 residues. V lost 2 bases and J 4 bases, leaving 12 bases between the germline ends. DNA of the CDR3: TGCGCCAGCAGCTTAGGCGGGGGCGGCACCGGGGAGCTGTTTTTT. Translating it yields CASSLGGGGTGELFF.

This sequence joins TRBV6-4 and TRBJ1-3; 7 bases line up with TRBD1. Germline lookup yields CDR1 MRHNA and CDR2 SNTAGT. CDR3 length equals 13 residues. With V trimmed by 6 bases and J by 7 bases, 6 bases remained unmatched. The CDR3: CASSYDRDNTIYF. The CDR3 bases are TGTGCCAGCAGCTACGACAGGGACAACACCATATATTTT.

This clone was observed a handful of times. The chain combines TRBV5-8 with TRBJ1-2; D gene unclear. This CDR3 comprises 11 residues. Germline CDR1 reads SGHTS; CDR2 reads YDEGEE. V was pared by 4 bases and J by 2 bases, with 3 bases between. CDR3 in DNA: TGTGCCAGCAGCCCAAACTATGGCTACACCTTC. Translating it yields CASSPNYGYTF.

In this sample, this clone turned up once. For the CDR3, the DNA is TGTGCCAGCAGTGAAGGCCGGGACTGGCCGGGCTACGAGCAGTACTTC. Translation gives CASSEGRDWPGYEQYF. The V call is TRBV2, the J call TRBJ2-7; D is perhaps TRBD2 (6 bases). CDR3 length: 16 amino acids. The V and J ends lost 1 base and 3 bases respectively, with 16 bases between them. The germline V gene has CDR1 SNHLY and CDR2 FYNNEI. Together with reference TRBV2 and TRBJ2-7, the CDR3 gives the full variable domain: EPEVTQTPSHQVTQMGQEVILRCVPISNHLYFYWYRQILGQKVEFLVSFYNNEISEKSEIFDDQFSVERPDGSNFTLKIRSTKLEDSAMYFCASSEGRDWPGYEQYFGPGTRLTVT.

The chain uses TRBV9 and TRBJ2-6, with unresolved D. This CDR3 region has 18 residues. V was trimmed by 4 bases and J by 0 bases, leaving 17 bases between them. Germline V CDR1 and CDR2: SGDLS, YYNGEE. The CDR3 DNA reads as TGTGCCAGCAGCCAAGGACCTGGACCAAGCTCTGGGGCCAACGTCCTGACTTTC. It is translated as CASSQGPGPSSGANVLTF.